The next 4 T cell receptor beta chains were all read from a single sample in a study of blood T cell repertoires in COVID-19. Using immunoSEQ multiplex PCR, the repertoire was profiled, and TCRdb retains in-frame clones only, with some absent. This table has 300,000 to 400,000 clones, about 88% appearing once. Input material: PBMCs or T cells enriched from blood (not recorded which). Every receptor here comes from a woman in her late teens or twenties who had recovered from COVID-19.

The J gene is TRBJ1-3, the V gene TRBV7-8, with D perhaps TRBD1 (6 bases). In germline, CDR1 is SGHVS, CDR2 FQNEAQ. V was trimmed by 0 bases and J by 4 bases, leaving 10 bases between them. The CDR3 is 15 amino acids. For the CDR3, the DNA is TGTGCCAGCAGCTTAGCCCGGACAGCCGGAAACACCATATATTTT. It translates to CASSLARTAGNTIYF.

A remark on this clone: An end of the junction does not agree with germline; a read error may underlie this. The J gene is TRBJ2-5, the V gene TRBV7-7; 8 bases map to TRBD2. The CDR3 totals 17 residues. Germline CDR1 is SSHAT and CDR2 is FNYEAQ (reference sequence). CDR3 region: CASSPPTGIAGTETQYF. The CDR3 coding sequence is TGTGCTAGCAGCCCCCCGACCGGTATAGCGGGGACGGAGACCCAGTACTTC.

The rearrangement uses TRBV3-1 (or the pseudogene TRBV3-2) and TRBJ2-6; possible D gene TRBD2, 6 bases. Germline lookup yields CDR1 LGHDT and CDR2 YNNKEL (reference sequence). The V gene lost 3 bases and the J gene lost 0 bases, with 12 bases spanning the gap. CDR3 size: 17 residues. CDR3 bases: TGTGCCAGCAGCCATCTGGCGGGGAACTCTGGGGCCAACGTCCTGACTTTC. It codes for CASSHLAGNSGANVLTF.

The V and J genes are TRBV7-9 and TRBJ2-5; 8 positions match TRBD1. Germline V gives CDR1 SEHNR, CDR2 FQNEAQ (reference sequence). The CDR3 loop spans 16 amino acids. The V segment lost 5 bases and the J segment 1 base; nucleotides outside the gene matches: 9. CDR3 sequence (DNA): TGTGCCAGCAGCCGTTACAGGGGGGATATCCAAGAGACCCAGTACTTC. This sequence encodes CASSRYRGDIQETQYF.